This T cell receptor (beta chain) emerged from a study of blood T cell repertoires in COVID-19. Whole-study context: Donors in the United States, Italy and Spain gave samples during acute or convalescent COVID-19.

Original analysis: Reference gene primer amplification in the assay estimated nucleated cell counts. Assay: immunoSEQ multiplex PCR; the TCRdb copy retains only in-frame clones and omits some. V and J calls and clone size follow that table, whereas D and trimming were derived from the DNA. The data contain 250,000 to 300,000 clones, 87% of them singletons. Germline CDR1 and CDR2: SGHTA and FQGTGA. This CDR3 comprises 16 residues. V gave up 0 bases and J gave up 2 bases; unmatched junction bases: 4. The sample consisted of peripheral blood. This rearrangement joins TRBV7-3 to TRBJ2-1, with 7 bases identical to TRBD2. This sequence was found in a woman in her forties or fifties who had recovered from COVID-19. The CDR3 reads CASSLTFAGAYNEQFF. CDR3 coding DNA: TGTGCCAGCAGCTTAACGTTTGCGGGAGCCTACAATGAGCAGTTCTTC. Drawing the rest from reference TRBV7-3 and TRBJ2-1, the complete variable domain is GAGVSQTPSNKVTEKGKYVELRCDPISGHTALYWYRQSLGQGPEFLIYFQGTGAADDSGLPNDRFFAVRPEGSVSTLKIQRTERGDSAVYLCASSLTFAGAYNEQFFGPGTRLTVL.